This entry lists 12 T cell receptor beta chains sequenced from one sample in a study of T-cell memory formation after mild COVID-19. TCRdb re-analysed the 5' RACE reads in MiXCR, keeping a single row per CDR3 protein. The data hold 250,000 to 350,000 distinct CDR3 sequences, with 15% to 20% observed a single time. The source material was PBMCs or a T cell subset sorted from them (not recorded which). These receptors were taken from a man between 18 and 35 years old who had mild COVID-19 (a few samples of this study predate the infection). Cell type and time point are not known.

The chain joins TRBV7-9 to TRBJ2-3; D is unresolved. V was trimmed by 5 bases and J by 2 bases, leaving 17 bases between them. CDR3 length: 16 residues. Looked up from germline, CDR1 is SEHNR and CDR2 is FQNEAQ (reference sequence). The chain's CDR3 is CASSPRAVRNTDTQYF. The CDR3 region has the DNA TGTGCCAGCAGCCCAAGGGCTGTCAGAAACACAGATACGCAGTATTTT.

This chain connects TRBV6-6 to TRBJ1-1, with D perhaps TRBD1 (5 bases). The CDR3 is 13 residues long. Trimming took off 7 bases at V and 5 bases at J, with 14 bases between the two ends. Germline V lookup: CDR1 MNHNY, CDR2 SVGAGI (reference sequence). CDR3 loop: CASNQGGLTEAFF. CDR3 coding DNA: TGTGCCAGCAATCAGGGTGGGTTGACTGAAGCTTTCTTT.

The rearrangement uses TRBV4-3 and TRBJ2-3; D is possibly TRBD1 (6 bases). Germline lookup yields CDR1 LGHNA and CDR2 YSLEER. Trimming stripped 6 bases from V and 5 bases from J, with 12 bases between. This CDR3 region has 13 residues. The CDR3 DNA reads as TGCGCCAGCAGTTCGTTCAGGGGAGATACGCAGTATTTT. Residues: CASSSFRGDTQYF.

The chain combines TRBV9 with TRBJ2-1, with TRBD2 identical over 9 bases. CDR3 length: 16 residues. With V trimmed by 3 bases and J by 8 bases, 12 bases remained unmatched. The germline V gene encodes CDR1 SGDLS and CDR2 YYNGEE. CDR3 in DNA: TGTGCCAGCAGCGCTCACCTAGCGGGGCTGTACGATGAGCAGTTCTTC. Amino acid sequence: CASSAHLAGLYDEQFF.

The chain is built from TRBV9 and TRBJ2-2, with 7 bases aligning to TRBD2. Per the germline V gene, CDR1 is SGDLS and CDR2 is YYNGEE. This CDR3 has 14 residues. Unmatched junction bases numbered 5, after V lost 6 bases and J lost 3 bases. The CDR3, as DNA: TGTGCCAGCAACAGAGGGAGGGACACCGGGGAGCTGTTTTTT. Translated, it gives CASNRGRDTGELFF.

The chain uses TRBV6-5 and TRBJ1-4, with a tentative D call TRBD1 (6 bases). The CDR3 length is 13 residues. Germline V CDR1 and CDR2: MNHEY, SVGAGI. Between the trimmed V and J ends, which lost 6 bases and 1 base, there was a span of 6 bases. The CDR3 reads CASRGQTNEKLFF. The CDR3 nucleotides are TGTGCCAGCAGGGGACAAACTAATGAAAAACTGTTTTTT.

This clonotype was observed many times. The V gene is TRBV7-2, the J gene TRBJ2-4, with TRBD1 matching 11 bases. The J segment lost 7 bases and the V segment lost 5 bases, leaving 4 bases of the junction unmatched. The CDR3 is 14 residues long. CDR1 is SGHTA and CDR2 is FQGNSA in the germline V gene. In DNA form, the CDR3 reads TGTGCCAGCAGCCCACGGGACAGGGGGAACATTCAGTACTTC. The encoded protein is CASSPRDRGNIQYF.

This rearrangement joins TRBV28 to TRBJ2-3, with D tentatively TRBD2 (6 bases). The ends were cut back, 2 bases at V and 4 bases at J, with 10 bases in the middle. Germline loops: CDR1 MDHEN, CDR2 SYDVKM. This CDR3 has 14 amino acids. Here the CDR3 DNA reads TGTGCCAGCAGTTTAACAGCGGGTTCAGATACGCAGTATTTT. It codes for CASSLTAGSDTQYF. Complete variable domain (other parts from reference TRBV28 and TRBJ2-3): DVKVTQSSRYLVKRTGEKVFLECVQDMDHENMFWYRQDPGLGLRLIYFSYDVKMKEKGDIPEGYSVSREKKERFSLILESASTNQTSMYLCASSLTAGSDTQYFGPGTRLTVL.

This chain connects TRBV20-1 to TRBJ2-1; possibly TRBD1 for D (6 bases). Germline V CDR1 and CDR2: DFQATT, SNEGSKA (reference sequence). V dropped 7 bases and J dropped 8 bases, with 18 bases sitting between them. This CDR3 is built from 13 residues. The CDR3 sequence: CSGQDSSWDEQFF. Here the CDR3 DNA reads TGCAGTGGTCAGGACAGCTCCTGGGATGAGCAGTTCTTC.

There are many counts of this clonotype. This chain connects TRBV28 to TRBJ2-5; possible D gene TRBD2, 5 bases. CDR1 and CDR2 from the germline V gene are MDHEN and SYDVKM. The CDR3 runs 13 residues. V shed 3 bases and J shed 5 bases, with 10 bases lying between them. This chain's CDR3 is CASSLAGRETQYF. The CDR3 coding sequence is TGTGCCAGCAGTTTGGCGGGCAGGGAGACCCAGTACTTC.

This clonotype was seen repeatedly, ten times or more. The J gene is TRBJ2-1, the V gene TRBV12-3 or TRBV12-4; TRBD1 matches 8 bases. CDR3 length: 12 amino acids. The J segment lost 8 bases and the V segment lost 7 bases, leaving 4 bases of the junction unmatched. The CDR3 DNA sequence: TGTGCCAGCAACGACAGGGGTGATGAGCAGTTCTTC. Translating gives CASNDRGDEQFF.

The V gene is TRBV6-5, the J gene TRBJ1-1; D ambiguous. Germline V gene lookup returns CDR1 MNHEY and CDR2 SVGAGI. Trimming took 2 bases from V and 0 from J, leaving 16 bases between them. The CDR3 covers 17 residues. In DNA, the CDR3 is TGTGCCAGCAGTTACGATGCTGCAGTCCCTATGAACACTGAAGCTTTCTTT. Its protein is CASSYDAAVPMNTEAFF.